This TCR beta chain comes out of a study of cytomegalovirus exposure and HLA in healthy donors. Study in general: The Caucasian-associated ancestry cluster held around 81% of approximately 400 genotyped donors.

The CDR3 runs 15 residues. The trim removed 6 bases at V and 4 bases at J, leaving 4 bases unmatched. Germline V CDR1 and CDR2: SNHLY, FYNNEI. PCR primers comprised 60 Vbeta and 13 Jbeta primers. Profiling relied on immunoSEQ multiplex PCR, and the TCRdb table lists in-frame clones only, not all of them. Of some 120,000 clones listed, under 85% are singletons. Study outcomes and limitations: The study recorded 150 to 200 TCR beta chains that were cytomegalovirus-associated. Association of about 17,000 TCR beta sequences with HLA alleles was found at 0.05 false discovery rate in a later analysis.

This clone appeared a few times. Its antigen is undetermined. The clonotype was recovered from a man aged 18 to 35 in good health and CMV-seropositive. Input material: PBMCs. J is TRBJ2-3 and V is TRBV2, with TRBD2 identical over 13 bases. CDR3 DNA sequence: TGTGCCAGCAGACCGACTAGCGGGAGGCCAGATACGCAGTATTTT. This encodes CASRPTSGRPDTQYF. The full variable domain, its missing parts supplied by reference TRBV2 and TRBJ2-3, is EPEVTQTPSHQVTQMGQEVILRCVPISNHLYFYWYRQILGQKVEFLVSFYNNEISEKSEIFDDQFSVERPDGSNFTLKIRSTKLEDSAMYFCASRPTSGRPDTQYFGPGTRLTVL.